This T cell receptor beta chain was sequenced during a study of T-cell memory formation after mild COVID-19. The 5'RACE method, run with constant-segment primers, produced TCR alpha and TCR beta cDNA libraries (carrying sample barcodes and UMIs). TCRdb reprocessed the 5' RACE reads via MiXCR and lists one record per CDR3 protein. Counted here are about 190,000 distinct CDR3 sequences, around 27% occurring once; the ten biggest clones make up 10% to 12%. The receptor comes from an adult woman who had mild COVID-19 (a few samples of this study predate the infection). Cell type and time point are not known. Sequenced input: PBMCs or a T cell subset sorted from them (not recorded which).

Here the CDR3 DNA reads TGTGCCAGCAGCCCTCTCCATGGGGAGTCGGGTTCACCCCTCCACTTT. Its protein product is CASSPLHGESGSPLHF. The genes are TRBV11-2 and TRBJ1-6; D call uncertain. Germline V gene sequence: CDR1 SGHAT, CDR2 FQNNGV. The CDR3 contains 16 residues. Trimming took off 5 bases at V and 9 bases at J, with 20 bases between the two ends.